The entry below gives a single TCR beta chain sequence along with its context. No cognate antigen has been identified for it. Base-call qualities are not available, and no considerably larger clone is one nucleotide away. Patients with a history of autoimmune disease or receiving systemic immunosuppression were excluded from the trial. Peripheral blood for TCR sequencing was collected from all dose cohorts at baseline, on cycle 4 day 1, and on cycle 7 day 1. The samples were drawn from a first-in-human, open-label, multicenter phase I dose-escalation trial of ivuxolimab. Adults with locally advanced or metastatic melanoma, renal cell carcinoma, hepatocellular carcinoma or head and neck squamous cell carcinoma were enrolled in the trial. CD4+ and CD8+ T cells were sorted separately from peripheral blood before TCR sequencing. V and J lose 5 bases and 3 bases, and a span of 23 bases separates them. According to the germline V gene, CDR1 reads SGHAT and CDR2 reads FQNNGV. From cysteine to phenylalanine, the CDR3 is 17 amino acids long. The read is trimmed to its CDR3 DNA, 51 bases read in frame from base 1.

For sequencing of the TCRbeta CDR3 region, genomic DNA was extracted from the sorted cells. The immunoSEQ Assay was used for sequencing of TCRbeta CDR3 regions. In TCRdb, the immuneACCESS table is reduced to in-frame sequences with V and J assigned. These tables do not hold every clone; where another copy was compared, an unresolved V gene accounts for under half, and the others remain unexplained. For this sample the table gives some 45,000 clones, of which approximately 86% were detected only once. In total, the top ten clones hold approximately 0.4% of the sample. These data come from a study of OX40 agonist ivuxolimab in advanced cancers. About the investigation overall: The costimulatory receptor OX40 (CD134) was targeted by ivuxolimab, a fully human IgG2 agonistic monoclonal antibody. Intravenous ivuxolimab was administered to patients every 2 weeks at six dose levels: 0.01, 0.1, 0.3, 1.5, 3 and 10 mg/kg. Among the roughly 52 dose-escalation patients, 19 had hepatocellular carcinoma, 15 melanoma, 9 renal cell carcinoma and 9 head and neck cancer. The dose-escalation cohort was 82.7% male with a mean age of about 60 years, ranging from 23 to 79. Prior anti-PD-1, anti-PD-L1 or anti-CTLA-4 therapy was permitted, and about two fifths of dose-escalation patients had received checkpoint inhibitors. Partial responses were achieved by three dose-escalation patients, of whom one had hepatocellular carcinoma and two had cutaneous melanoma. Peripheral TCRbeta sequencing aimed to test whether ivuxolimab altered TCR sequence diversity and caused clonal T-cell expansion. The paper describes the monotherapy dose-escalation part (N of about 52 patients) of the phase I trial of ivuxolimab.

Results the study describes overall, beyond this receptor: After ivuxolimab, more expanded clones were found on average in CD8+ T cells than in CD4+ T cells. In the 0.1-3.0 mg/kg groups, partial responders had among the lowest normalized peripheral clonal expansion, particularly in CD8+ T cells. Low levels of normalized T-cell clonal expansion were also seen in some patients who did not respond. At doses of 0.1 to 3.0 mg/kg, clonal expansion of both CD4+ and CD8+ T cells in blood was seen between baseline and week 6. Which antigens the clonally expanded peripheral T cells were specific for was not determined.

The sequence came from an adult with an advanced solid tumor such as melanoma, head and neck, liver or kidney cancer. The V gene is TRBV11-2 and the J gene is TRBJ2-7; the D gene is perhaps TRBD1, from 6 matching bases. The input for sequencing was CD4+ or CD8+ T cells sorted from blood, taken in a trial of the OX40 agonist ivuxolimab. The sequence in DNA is TGTGCCAGCAGCCCGACGAGTCGGATGGACAGCAACTACGAGCAGTACTTC. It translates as CASSPTSRMDSNYEQYF. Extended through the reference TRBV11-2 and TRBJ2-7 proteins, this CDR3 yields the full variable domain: EAGVAQSPRYKIIEKRQSVAFWCNPISGHATLYWYQQILGQGPKLLIQFQNNGVVDDSQLPKDRFSAERLKGVDSTLKIQPAKLEDSAVYLCASSPTSRMDSNYEQYFGPGTRLTVT.